This T cell receptor beta chain was identified in a study of blood T cell repertoires in COVID-19. In germline, CDR1 is SGHRS, CDR2 YFSETQ. The J segment lost 0 bases and the V segment lost 4 bases, leaving 4 bases of the junction unmatched. This CDR3 has 15 amino acids. Assay: immunoSEQ multiplex PCR; the TCRdb copy retains only in-frame clones and omits some. Counted here are roughly 300,000 clones, 65% to 90% occurring once; the ten biggest clones make up about 9.4%. The receptor was derived from a woman between 18 and 30 years old who had recovered from COVID-19. Sequenced material: PBMCs or T cells enriched from blood (not recorded which). The genes are TRBV5-1 and TRBJ1-3; 7 bases match TRBD1. This chain's CDR3 is CASSVTGDSGNTIYF. CDR3 DNA sequence: TGCGCCAGCAGCGTAACAGGGGACTCTGGAAACACCATATATTTT.